This T cell receptor beta chain was profiled in a study of blood T cells in healthy people across ages. Next came a second PCR, run for about 7 to 12 cycles, which used a sample-barcoded 5' primer along with a J-beta primer mix. One entry per CDR3 protein, called by TCRdb with MiXCR from the 5' RACE reads. The sample holds roughly 2 million distinct CDR3 sequences, 40% to 55% seen once. Germline V gene lookup returns CDR1 MNHEY and CDR2 SMNVEV (reference sequence). The V end was cut by 5 bases, the J end by 3 bases, with 14 bases between. There are 15 residues in the CDR3. The origin of this receptor is a middle-aged woman in good health. This chain connects TRBV27 to TRBJ2-1, with a tentative D call TRBD1 (6 bases). Sequenced material: blood. This CDR3 is CASSLRRQVYNEQFF. The CDR3 nucleotides read TGTGCCAGCAGTCTCCGGCGACAGGTCTACAATGAGCAGTTCTTC.